A single T cell receptor (beta chain) is shown here with its context. The data originate from a study of blood T cell repertoires in COVID-19. For the study at large: Acute and convalescent COVID-19 samples came from the United States, Italy and Spain.

CDR3 size: 14 residues. Germline V gene data show CDR1 as MNHEY and CDR2 as SMNVEV (reference sequence). V trimming: 6 bases; J trimming: 8 bases; junction bases outside the gene matches: 11. How the authors handled the data: Reference gene primer amplification gave estimated nucleated cell counts. Repertoires were generated with immunoSEQ multiplex PCR, while TCRdb's copy carries only in-frame clones and drops some. The V and J calls and clone size are taken from that table; D and trimming were inferred from the DNA. The table records about 120,000 clones, 85% of them present only once. Material: peripheral blood. The TCR comes from a human donor in a cohort sampled during active COVID-19. V usage is TRBV27 and J usage is TRBJ1-2; 8 bases match TRBD1. The CDR3 sequence: CASSGQGNPRGYTF. The CDR3 nucleotides are TGTGCCAGCAGCGGACAGGGAAATCCTCGGGGCTACACCTTC.